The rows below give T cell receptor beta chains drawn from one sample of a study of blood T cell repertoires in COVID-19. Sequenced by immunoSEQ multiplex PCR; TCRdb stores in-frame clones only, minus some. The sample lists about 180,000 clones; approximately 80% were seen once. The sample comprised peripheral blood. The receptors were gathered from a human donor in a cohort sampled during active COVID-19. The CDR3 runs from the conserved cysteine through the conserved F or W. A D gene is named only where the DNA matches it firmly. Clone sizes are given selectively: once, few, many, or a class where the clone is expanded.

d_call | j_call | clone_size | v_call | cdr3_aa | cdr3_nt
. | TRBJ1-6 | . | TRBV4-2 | CASSLDDSGKDSPLHF | TGTGCCAGCAGCCTAGACGACAGTGGTAAAGATTCACCCCTCCACTTT
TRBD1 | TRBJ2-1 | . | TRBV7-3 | CASSLRDRSFNEQFF | TGTGCCAGCAGCTTACGGGACAGGTCTTTCAATGAGCAGTTCTTC
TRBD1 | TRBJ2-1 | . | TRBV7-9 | CASSGPGQGAVGEQFF | TGTGCCAGCAGCGGTCCGGGACAGGGGGCTGTGGGTGAGCAGTTCTTC
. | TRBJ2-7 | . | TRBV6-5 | CATKPGWEYEQYF | TGTGCCACCAAACCGGGGTGGGAGTACGAGCAGTACTTC
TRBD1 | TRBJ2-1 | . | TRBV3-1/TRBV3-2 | CASSHPGQGPNNEQFF | TGTGCCAGCAGCCACCCCGGACAGGGGCCAAACAATGAGCAGTTCTTC
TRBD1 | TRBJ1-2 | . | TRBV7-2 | CASSLRTGGNYGYTF | TGTGCCAGCAGCTTGCGGACAGGGGGTAACTATGGCTACACCTTC
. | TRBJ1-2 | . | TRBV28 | CASSLITGGNYGYTF | TGTGCCAGCAGCCTCATCACGGGGGGTAACTATGGCTACACCTTC
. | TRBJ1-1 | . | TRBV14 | CASSQDPGTEAFF | TGTGCCAGCAGCCAAGATCCGGGCACTGAAGCTTTCTTT
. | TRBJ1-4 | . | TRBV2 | CASSRGATNEKLFF | TGTGCCAGCAGTCGGGGGGCAACTAATGAAAAACTGTTTTTT
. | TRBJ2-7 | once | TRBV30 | CAWSVPSLSSYEQYF | TGTGCCTGGAGTGTTCCGTCCCTTAGCTCCTACGAGCAGTACTTC
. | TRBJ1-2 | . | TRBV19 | CASTGHFDYTF | TGTGCCAGTACCGGACACTTCGACTACACCTTC
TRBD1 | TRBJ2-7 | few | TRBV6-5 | CASTLGQGREQYF | TGTGCCAGCACCCTGGGACAGGGAAGGGAGCAGTACTTC
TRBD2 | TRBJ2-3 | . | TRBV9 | CASSVGSGLAGASTDTQYF | TGTGCCAGCAGCGTAGGGTCGGGACTAGCGGGGGCTAGCACAGATACGCAGTATTTT
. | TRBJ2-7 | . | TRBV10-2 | CASSESPEINEQYF | TGCGCCAGCAGTGAGTCGCCAGAAATCAACGAGCAGTACTTC
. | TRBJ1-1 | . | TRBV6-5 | CASSYSSTGRTEAFF | TGTGCCAGCAGTTACTCGAGTACAGGGCGCACTGAAGCTTTCTTT
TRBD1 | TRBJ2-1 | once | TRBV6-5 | CASSYSGTGAYNEQFF | TGTGCCAGCAGTTACTCGGGGACAGGGGCCTACAATGAGCAGTTCTTC
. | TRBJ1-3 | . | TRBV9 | CASSPTHRDPNTIYF | TGTGCCAGCAGCCCAACCCACAGGGACCCAAACACCATATATTTT
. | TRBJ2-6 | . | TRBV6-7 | CASSCNPGLSGANVLTF | TGTGCCAGCAGTTGCAACCCTGGGCTCTCTGGGGCCAACGTCCTGACTTTC
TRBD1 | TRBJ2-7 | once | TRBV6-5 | CASNPGQPDEQYF | TGTGCCAGCAATCCGGGACAGCCAGACGAGCAGTACTTC
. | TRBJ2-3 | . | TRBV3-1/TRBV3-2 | CASTLGTGVDTQYF | TGTGCCAGCACCCTAGGGACTGGGGTAGATACGCAGTATTTT